This record looks at one T cell receptor (beta chain) sequence and its context. This sample also contains other DNA sequences that code for the same CDR3. This record belongs to a study of blood T cell repertoires in COVID-19. Study-level information: Acute and convalescent COVID-19 specimens originated in the United States, Italy and Spain.

Participant reports of clinical history set cohort assignment. Exposed study participants had met a COVID-19 case within 2 weeks before entry. Germline CDR1 and CDR2: MRHNA and SNTAGT. V dropped 8 bases and J dropped 2 bases, with 11 bases sitting between them. The CDR3 loop spans 13 amino acids. Sequenced by immunoSEQ multiplex PCR; TCRdb stores in-frame clones only, minus some. The sample shows about 280,000 clones, roughly 80% of them seen only once. Sequencing input: PBMCs or T cells enriched from blood (not recorded which). This sequence originates from a man aged 35-49 years who had been exposed to COVID-19. The V call is TRBV6-4, the J call TRBJ2-3; tentative D call: TRBD1 (5 bases). CDR3 in amino acids: CASGAGHTDTQYF. DNA of the CDR3: TGTGCCAGCGGGGCAGGACACACAGATACGCAGTATTTT.